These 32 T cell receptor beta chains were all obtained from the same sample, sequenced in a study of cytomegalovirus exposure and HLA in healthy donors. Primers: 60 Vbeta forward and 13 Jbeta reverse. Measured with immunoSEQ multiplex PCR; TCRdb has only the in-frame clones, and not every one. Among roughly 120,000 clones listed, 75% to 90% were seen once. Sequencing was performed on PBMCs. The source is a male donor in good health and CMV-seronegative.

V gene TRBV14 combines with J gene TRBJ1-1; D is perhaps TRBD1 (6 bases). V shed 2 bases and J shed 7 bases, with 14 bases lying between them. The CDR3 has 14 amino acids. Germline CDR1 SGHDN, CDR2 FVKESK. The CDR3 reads CASSQSGTRGEAFF. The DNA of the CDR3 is TGTGCCAGCAGCCAATCCGGGACAAGGGGTGAAGCTTTCTTT.

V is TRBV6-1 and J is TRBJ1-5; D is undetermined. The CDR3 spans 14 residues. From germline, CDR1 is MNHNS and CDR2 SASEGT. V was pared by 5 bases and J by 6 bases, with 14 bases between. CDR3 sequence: CASSLIGEIQPQHF. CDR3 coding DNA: TGTGCCAGCAGTCTGATCGGGGAAATTCAGCCCCAGCATTTT.

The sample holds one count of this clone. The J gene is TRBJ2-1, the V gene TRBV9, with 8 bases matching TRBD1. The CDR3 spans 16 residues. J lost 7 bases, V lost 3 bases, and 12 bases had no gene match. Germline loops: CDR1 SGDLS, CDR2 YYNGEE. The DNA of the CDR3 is TGTGCCAGCAGCGGTACCGGACAGGGCAGGGGTAATGAGCAGTTCTTC. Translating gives CASSGTGQGRGNEQFF.

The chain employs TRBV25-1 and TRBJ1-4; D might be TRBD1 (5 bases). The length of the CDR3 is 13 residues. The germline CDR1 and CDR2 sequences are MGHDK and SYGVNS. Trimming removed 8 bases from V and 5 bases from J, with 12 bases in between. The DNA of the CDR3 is TGTGCCAGCCGTATGGGGGGGAATGAAAAACTGTTTTTT. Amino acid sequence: CASRMGGNEKLFF.

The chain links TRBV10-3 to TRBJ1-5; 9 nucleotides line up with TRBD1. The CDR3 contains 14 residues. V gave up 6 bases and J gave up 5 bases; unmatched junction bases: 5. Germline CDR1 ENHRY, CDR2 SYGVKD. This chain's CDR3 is CAIRGQGGDQPQHF. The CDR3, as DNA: TGTGCCATCAGGGGACAGGGAGGTGATCAGCCCCAGCATTTT.

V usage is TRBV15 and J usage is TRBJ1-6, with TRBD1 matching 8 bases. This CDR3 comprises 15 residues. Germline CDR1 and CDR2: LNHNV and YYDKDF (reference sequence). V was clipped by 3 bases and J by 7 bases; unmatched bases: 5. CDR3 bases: TGTGCCACCAGCAGCAGACAGGGGTGGAATTCACCCCTCCACTTT. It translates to CATSSRQGWNSPLHF.

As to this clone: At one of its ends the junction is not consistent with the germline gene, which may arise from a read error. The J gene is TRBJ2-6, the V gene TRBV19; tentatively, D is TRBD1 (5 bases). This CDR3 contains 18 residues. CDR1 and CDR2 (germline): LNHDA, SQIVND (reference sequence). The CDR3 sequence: CASSISQTTLSGANGLTF. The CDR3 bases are TGTGCCAGTAGTATATCGCAGACGACACTCTCTGGGGCCAACGGCCTGACTTTC.

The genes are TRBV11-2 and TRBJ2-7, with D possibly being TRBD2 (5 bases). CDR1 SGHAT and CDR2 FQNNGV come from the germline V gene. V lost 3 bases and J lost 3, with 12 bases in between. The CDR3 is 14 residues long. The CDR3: CASSFGVPLYEQYF. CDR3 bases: TGTGCCAGCAGCTTCGGGGTTCCTCTCTACGAGCAGTACTTC.

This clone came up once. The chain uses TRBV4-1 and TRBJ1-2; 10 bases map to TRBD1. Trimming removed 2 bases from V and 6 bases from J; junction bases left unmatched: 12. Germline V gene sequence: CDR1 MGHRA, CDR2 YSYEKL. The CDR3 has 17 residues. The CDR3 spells CASSQILRQGAFDGYTF. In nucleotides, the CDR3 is TGCGCCAGCAGCCAAATCTTAAGACAGGGGGCCTTTGATGGCTACACCTTC.

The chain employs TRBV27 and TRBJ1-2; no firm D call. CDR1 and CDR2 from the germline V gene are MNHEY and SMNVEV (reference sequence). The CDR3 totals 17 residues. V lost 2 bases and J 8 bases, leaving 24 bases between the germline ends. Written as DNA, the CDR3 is TGTGCCAGCAGTTTAAGAGTGCTTGCAGGTCTGGTTACAGGCTACACCTTC. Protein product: CASSLRVLAGLVTGYTF.

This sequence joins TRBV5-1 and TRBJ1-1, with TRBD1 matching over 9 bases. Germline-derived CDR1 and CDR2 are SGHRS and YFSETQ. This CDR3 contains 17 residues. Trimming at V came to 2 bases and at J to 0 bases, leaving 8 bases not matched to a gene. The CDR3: CASSFPAGTGMNTEAFF. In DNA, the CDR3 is TGCGCCAGCAGCTTTCCGGCCGGGACAGGGATGAACACTGAAGCTTTCTTT.

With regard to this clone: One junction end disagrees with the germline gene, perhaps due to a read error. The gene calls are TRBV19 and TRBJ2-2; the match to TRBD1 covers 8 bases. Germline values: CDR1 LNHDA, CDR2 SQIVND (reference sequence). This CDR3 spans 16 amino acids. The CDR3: CASSRTPGGPTGEPFF. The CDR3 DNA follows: TGTGCCAGTAGTAGAACTCCAGGGGGCCCCACCGGGGAGCCGTTTTTT.

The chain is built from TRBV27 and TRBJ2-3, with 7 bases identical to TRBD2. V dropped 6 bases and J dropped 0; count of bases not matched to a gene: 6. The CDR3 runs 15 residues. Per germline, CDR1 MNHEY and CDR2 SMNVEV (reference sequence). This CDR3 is CASSPRGVSTDTQYF. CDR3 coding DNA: TGTGCCAGCAGCCCCCGGGGGGTAAGCACAGATACGCAGTATTTT.

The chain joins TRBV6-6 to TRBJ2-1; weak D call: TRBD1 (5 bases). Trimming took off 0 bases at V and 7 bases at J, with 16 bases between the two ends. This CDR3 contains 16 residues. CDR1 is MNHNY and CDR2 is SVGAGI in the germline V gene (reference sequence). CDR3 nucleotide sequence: TGTGCCAGCAGTTACTCGGGGCAGCCAAGTCGGAATGAGCAGTTCTTC. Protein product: CASSYSGQPSRNEQFF.

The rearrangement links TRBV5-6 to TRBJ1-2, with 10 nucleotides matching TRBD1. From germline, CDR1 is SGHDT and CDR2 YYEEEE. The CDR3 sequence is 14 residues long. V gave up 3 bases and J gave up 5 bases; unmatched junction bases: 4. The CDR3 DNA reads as TGTGCCAGCAGCTACGGGACAGGGGTTTATGGCTACACCTTC. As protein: CASSYGTGVYGYTF.

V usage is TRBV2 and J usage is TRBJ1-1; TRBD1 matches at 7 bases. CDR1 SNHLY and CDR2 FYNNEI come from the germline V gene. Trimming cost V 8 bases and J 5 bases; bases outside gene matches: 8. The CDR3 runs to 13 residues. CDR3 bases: TGTGCCAGCTGGTGGACAGGTGAAACTGAAGCTTTCTTT. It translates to CASWWTGETEAFF.

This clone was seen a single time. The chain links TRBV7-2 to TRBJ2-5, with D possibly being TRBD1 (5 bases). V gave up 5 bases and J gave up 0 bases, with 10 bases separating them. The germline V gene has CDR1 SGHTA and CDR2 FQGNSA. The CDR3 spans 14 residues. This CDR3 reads CASSQDRYQETQYF. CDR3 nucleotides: TGTGCCAGCAGCCAAGACAGATACCAAGAGACCCAGTACTTC.

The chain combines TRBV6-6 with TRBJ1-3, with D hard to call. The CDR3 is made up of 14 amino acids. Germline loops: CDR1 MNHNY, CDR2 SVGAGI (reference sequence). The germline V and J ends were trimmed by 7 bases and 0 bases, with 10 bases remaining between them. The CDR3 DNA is TGTGCCAGCAAACCAGGCTCCTCTGGAAACACCATATATTTT. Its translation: CASKPGSSGNTIYF.

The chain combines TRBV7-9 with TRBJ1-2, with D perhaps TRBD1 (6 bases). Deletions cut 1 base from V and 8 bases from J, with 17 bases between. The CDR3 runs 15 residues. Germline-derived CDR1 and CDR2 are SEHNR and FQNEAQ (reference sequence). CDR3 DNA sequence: TGTGCCAGCAGCTTAGGACAGGCCCCATCGGTAGGCTACACCTTC. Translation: CASSLGQAPSVGYTF.

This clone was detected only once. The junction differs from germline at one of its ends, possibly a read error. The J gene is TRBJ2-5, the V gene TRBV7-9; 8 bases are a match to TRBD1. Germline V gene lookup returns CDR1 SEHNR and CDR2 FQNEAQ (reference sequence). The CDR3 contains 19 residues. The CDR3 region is CSSSSQGALLMGLIETQYF. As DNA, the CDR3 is TGTTCCAGCAGTTCTCAGGGGGCGCTTTTAATGGGCCTAATAGAGACCCAGTACTTC.

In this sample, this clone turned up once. The CDR3 loop is CSVAGPSSYEQYF. CDR3 nucleotide sequence: TGCAGCGTCGCGGGACCGTCCTCCTACGAGCAGTACTTC. J is TRBJ2-7 and V is TRBV29-1; D is perhaps TRBD2 (6 bases). The CDR3 loop spans 13 amino acids. Between the trimmed V and J ends, which lost 6 bases and 0 bases, there was a span of 12 bases. From germline, CDR1 is SQVTM and CDR2 ANQGSEA.

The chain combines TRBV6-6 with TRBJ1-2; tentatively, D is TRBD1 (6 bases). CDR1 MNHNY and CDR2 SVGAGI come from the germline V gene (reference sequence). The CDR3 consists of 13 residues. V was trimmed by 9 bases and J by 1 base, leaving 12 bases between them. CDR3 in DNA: TGTGCCAGTGGGGGGGGGCTTAACTATGGCTACACCTTC. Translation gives CASGGGLNYGYTF.

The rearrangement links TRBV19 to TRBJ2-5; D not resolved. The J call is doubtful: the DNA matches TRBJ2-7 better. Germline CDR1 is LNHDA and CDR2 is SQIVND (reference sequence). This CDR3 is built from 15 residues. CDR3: CASSWRSSLGGEQYF. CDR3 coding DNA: TGTGCCAGTAGTTGGCGCAGCTCCCTCGGCGGCGAGCAGTACTTC.

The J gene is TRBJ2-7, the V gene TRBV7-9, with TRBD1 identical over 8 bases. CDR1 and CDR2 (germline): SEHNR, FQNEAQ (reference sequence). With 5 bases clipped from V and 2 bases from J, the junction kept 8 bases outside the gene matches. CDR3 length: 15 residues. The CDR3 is CASSPRIQGAYEQYF. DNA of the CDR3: TGTGCCAGCAGCCCCCGTATACAGGGGGCCTACGAGCAGTACTTC.

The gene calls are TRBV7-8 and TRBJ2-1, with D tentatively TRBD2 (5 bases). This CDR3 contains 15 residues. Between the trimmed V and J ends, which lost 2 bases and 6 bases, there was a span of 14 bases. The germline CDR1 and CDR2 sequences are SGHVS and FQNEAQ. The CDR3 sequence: CASSLWPAAGNEQFF. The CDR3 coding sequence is TGTGCCAGCAGCTTATGGCCAGCTGCGGGCAATGAGCAGTTCTTC.

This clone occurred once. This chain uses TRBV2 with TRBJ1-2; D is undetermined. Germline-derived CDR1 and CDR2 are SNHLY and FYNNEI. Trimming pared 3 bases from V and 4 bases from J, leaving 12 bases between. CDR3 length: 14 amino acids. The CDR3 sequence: CASSERPDVYGYTF. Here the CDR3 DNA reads TGTGCCAGCAGTGAGAGGCCAGATGTCTATGGCTACACCTTC. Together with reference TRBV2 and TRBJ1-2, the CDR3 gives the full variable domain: EPEVTQTPSHQVTQMGQEVILRCVPISNHLYFYWYRQILGQKVEFLVSFYNNEISEKSEIFDDQFSVERPDGSNFTLKIRSTKLEDSAMYFCASSERPDVYGYTFGSGTRLTVV.

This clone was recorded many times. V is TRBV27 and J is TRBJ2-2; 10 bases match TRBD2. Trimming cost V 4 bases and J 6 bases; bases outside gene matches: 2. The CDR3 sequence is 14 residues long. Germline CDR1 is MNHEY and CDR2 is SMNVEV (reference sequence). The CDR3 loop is CASSSGLASGELFF. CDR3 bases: TGTGCCAGCAGTTCGGGACTAGCGTCCGGGGAGCTGTTTTTT.

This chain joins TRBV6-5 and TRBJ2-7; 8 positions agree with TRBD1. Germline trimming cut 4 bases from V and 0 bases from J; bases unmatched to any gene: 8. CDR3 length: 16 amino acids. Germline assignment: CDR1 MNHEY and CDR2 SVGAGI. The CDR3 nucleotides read TGTGCCAGCAGTTTCCGGGACAGGACAAGCTCCTACGAGCAGTACTTC. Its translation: CASSFRDRTSSYEQYF.

CDR3 loop: CASSYYRGRGADTQYF. CDR3 DNA: TGTGCCAGCAGTTATTACAGGGGGCGAGGGGCAGATACGCAGTATTTT. This chain joins TRBV6-5 and TRBJ2-3, with 9 bases fitting TRBD1. Germline V gene sequence: CDR1 MNHEY, CDR2 SVGAGI. There are 16 residues in the CDR3. J was trimmed by 4 bases and V by 3 bases; bases with no gene match: 8.

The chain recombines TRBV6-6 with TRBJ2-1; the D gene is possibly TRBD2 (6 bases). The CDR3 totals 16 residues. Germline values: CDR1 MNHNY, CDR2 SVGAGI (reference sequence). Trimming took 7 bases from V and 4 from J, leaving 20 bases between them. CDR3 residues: CASNRGTPGFYNEQFF. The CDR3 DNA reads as TGTGCCAGCAACCGAGGGACTCCAGGGTTTTACAATGAGCAGTTCTTC.

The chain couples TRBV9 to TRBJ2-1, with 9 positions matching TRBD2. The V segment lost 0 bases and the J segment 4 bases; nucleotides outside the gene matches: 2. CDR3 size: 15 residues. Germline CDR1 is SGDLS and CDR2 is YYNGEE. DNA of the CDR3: TGTGCCAGCAGCGTAGATCTAGCGGGGTACAATGAGCAGTTCTTC. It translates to CASSVDLAGYNEQFF. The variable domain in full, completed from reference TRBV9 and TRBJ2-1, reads DSGVTQTPKHLITATGQRVTLRCSPRSGDLSVYWYQQSLDQGLQFLIQYYNGEERAKGNILERFSAQQFPDLHSELNLSSLELGDSALYFCASSVDLAGYNEQFFGPGTRLTVL.

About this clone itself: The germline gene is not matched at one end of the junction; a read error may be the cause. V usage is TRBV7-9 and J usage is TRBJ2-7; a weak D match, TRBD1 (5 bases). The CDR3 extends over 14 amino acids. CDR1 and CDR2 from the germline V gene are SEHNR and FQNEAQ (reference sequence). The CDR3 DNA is TGTTCCAGCAGCTTGGCAGGGCAATACCACGAGCAGTACTTC. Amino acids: CSSSLAGQYHEQYF. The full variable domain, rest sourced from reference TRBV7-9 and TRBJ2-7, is DTGVSQNPRHKITKRGQNVTFRCDPISEHNRLYWYRQTLGQGPEFLTYFQNEAQLEKSRLLSDRFSAERPKGSFSTLEIQRTEQGDSAMYLCSSSLAGQYHEQYFGPGTRLTVT.